Sequencing of this T cell receptor (beta chain) was carried out in a study of T cells in Graves' hyperthyroidism and ophthalmopathy. Study background: The blood sample was taken at first diagnosis, before treatment began.

Study-level results: Median prediction lead before ophthalmopathy onset was 6.5 to 7 months with the model.

RNA transcripts were the template for amplifying TCR beta CDR3 regions. Using the HTBI primer set, a first-round RT-PCR was run on the TCR CDR3. TCRdb re-called the multiplex PCR reads with MiXCR, one entry per CDR3 protein. The sample holds fewer than 900,000 distinct CDR3 sequences, approximately 16% seen once. In this sample, this clonotype turned up many times. What it binds is not known. Extraction of PBMCs used roughly 9.3 ml of fresh peripheral blood. The CDR3 runs to 12 residues. CDR1 and CDR2 from the germline V gene are GTSNPN and SVGIG (reference sequence). The V gene lost 1 base and the J gene lost 4 bases, with 4 bases spanning the gap.

Sequencing was done on a sample of blood. The chain recombines TRBV30 with TRBJ2-2; unclear D gene. The sequence derives from a man between 18 and 29 years old with Graves' hyperthyroidism. This chain's CDR3 is CAWSALTGELFF. CDR3 in DNA: TGTGCCTGGAGTGCCCTCACCGGGGAGCTGTTTTTT.